Listed below are T cell receptor beta chains from one sample, sequenced in a study of shared clonotypes between healthy human individuals. Sequencing used immunoSEQ multiplex PCR; TCRdb keeps in-frame clones, though not all of them. The data hold about 95,000 clones, with around two thirds observed a single time. The source material was memory CD8+ T cells sorted from blood. These receptors were collected from a man aged 25 to 40 in good health. Both conserved end residues are part of each CDR3. The order of the fields is V gene, D gene, J gene, clone size, CDR3 DNA, CDR3 protein. A D gene is named only where the DNA matches it firmly. Clone size is shown for a subset of rows, as once, few, many or a class of expanded clone.

>TRBV25-1|.|TRBJ2-1|many
TGTGCCAGCAGTGAAGTTCAGGAGGTGGGCTCCTACAATGAGCAGTTCTTC
CASSEVQEVGSYNEQFF
>TRBV4-3|.|TRBJ2-1|.
TGCGCCAGCAGCCCTTGGACTCCCAGCTCCTACAATGAGCAGTTCTTC
CASSPWTPSSYNEQFF
>TRBV6-1|.|TRBJ2-3|.
TGTGCCAGCAGTGGGGGGGTAGATTTCACAGATACGCAGTATTTT
CASSGGVDFTDTQYF
>TRBV6-1|.|TRBJ2-1|.
TGTGCCAGCAGTGAAAGGGCGGATTACAATGAGCAGTTCTTC
CASSERADYNEQFF
>TRBV11-3|.|TRBJ2-7|many
TGTGCCAGCAGCTGGACGGGAAGCTACGAGCAGTACTTC
CASSWTGSYEQYF
>TRBV5-1|TRBD1|TRBJ2-5|.
TGCGCCAGCAGCTCCCAGGGGGCCCAAGAGACCCAGTACTTC
CASSSQGAQETQYF
>TRBV10-2|.|TRBJ2-1|.
TGCGCCAGCAGTGGCCTGGGAGCAGGTGAGCAGTTCTTC
CASSGLGAGEQFF
>TRBV10-2|.|TRBJ1-1|.
TGCGCCAGCAGTCATTGGGATTACACTGAAGCTTTCTTT
CASSHWDYTEAFF
>TRBV5-1|.|TRBJ2-6|.
TGCGCCACCTCCAAGGGGGAACTTGTTCGGGCCAACGTCCTGACTTTC
CATSKGELVRANVLTF
>TRBV6-9|TRBD2|TRBJ2-1|.
TGTGCCAGCAGTTATAGCGGGAGTTTTAATGAGCAGTTCTTC
CASSYSGSFNEQFF
>TRBV2|.|TRBJ2-7|.
TGTGCCAGCAGTGTACCCGCCTACGAGCAGTACTTC
CASSVPAYEQYF
>TRBV15|TRBD1|TRBJ2-4|few
TGTGCCACCAGCAGCGGACAGGGGAAAAACATTCAGTACTTC
CATSSGQGKNIQYF
>TRBV27|TRBD1|TRBJ1-1|.
TGTGCCAGCAGTCCAACCCGGGACAGGGGATTAACTGAAGCTTTCTTT
CASSPTRDRGLTEAFF
>TRBV7-9|.|TRBJ2-4|once
TGTGCCAGCAGCTTAGCCGGGGCAGGGAGGTTTGACATTCAGTACTTC
CASSLAGAGRFDIQYF
>TRBV15|.|TRBJ2-7|few
TGTGCCACCAGCAGAGATCGGAACCCACCAACCGAGCAGTACTTC
CATSRDRNPPTEQYF
>TRBV18|TRBD1|TRBJ1-1|.
TGTGCCAGCTCACCGGTCATTCCAAACCAGGGGGGGACTGAAGCTTTCTTT
CASSPVIPNQGGTEAFF
>TRBV7-6|.|TRBJ2-1|.
TGTGCCAGCAGCTTAGGCTTGTTGGGGGAGGCCGACTTATATGAGCAGTTCTTC
CASSLGLLGEADLYEQFF
>TRBV9|TRBD2|TRBJ2-7|.
TGTGCCAGCAGCCCGCGGACTAGCGGGACCCTATCCTACGAGCAGTACTTC
CASSPRTSGTLSYEQYF
>TRBV15|.|TRBJ2-7|.
TGTGCCACCAGCAGAGATGGACTGCCTGAGGGAGAGCAGTACTTC
CATSRDGLPEGEQYF
>TRBV5-4|TRBD1|TRBJ2-7|.
TGCGCCAGCAGCCAAGATACGGGGACAGGGGGCTACGAGCAGTACTTC
CASSQDTGTGGYEQYF
>TRBV28|TRBD1|TRBJ2-3|.
TGTGCCAGCAGTTTAGTCACAGGGGGCGGTTTCACCTCGGCGCAGTATTTT
CASSLVTGGGFTSAQYF
>TRBV7-6|TRBD1|TRBJ2-1|.
TGTGCCAGCAGCTCTGGGGCAGGGGGCCCTCGGGATCAGTTCTTC
CASSSGAGGPRDQFF
>TRBV2|.|TRBJ2-3|.
TGTGCCAGCAGGGCCAGACAAACAGATACGCAGTATTTT
CASRARQTDTQYF
>TRBV14|.|TRBJ2-3|.
TGTGCCAGCAGCCAACGAAGCACAGATACGCAGTATTTT
CASSQRSTDTQYF
>TRBV4-2|TRBD2|TRBJ2-7|.
TGTGCCAGCAGCCAAGATCGGGCTAGCGGGAGAGACGAGCAGTACTTC
CASSQDRASGRDEQYF
>TRBV6-1|TRBD1|TRBJ1-5|.
TGTGCCAGCACTAGGACAGGGGGGCATCAGCCCCAGCATTTT
CASTRTGGHQPQHF
>TRBV29-1|.|TRBJ2-7|.
TGCAGCGTTGGGGAACAGGGTAACTACGAGCAGTACTTC
CSVGEQGNYEQYF